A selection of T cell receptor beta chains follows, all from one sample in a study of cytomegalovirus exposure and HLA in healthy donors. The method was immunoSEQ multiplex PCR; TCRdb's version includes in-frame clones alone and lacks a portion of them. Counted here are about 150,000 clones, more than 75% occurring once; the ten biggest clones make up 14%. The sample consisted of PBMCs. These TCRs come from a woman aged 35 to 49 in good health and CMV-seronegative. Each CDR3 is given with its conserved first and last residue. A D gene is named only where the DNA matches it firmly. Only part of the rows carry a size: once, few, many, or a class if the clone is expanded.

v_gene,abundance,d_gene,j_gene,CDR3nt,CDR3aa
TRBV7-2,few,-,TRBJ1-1,TGTGCCAGCAGCACCGCGGGCATGATGAACACTGAAGCTTTCTTT,CASSTAGMMNTEAFF
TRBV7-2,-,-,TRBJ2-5,TGTGCCAGCAGCTTAGTGGTGACTGAGCAAGAGACCCAGTACTTC,CASSLVVTEQETQYF
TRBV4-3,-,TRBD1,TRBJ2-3,TGCGCCAGCAGCCAAAATGGGGCAGGGGGAGATACGCAGTATTTT,CASSQNGAGGDTQYF
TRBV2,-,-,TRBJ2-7,TGTGCCAGCAGGGATGACTCCTACGAGCAGTACTTC,CASRDDSYEQYF
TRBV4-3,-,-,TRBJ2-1,TGCGCCAGCAGCCAGCAGTTGCCCGGACCCCGGGGGAATGAGCAGTTCTTC,CASSQQLPGPRGNEQFF
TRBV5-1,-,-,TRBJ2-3,TGCGCCAGCCGGAGAGTAACTAGCACAGATACGCAGTATTTT,CASRRVTSTDTQYF
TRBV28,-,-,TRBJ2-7,TGTGCCAGCACAGGGGCAGCCGAGGCGGACTACGAGCAGTACTTC,CASTGAAEADYEQYF
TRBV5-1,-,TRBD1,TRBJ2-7,TGCGCCTCGAAGAGGACAGGGGGCATCGAGCAGTACTTC,CASKRTGGIEQYF
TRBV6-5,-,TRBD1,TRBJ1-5,TGTGCCACCGGACAGGGGATGGTTGGAAATCAGCCCCAGCATTTT,CATGQGMVGNQPQHF
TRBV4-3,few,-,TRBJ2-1,TGCGCCAGCAGCCAAGACGCCGGGCAGGGTGTCTTCAACCACTACAATGAGCAGTTCTTC,CASSQDAGQGVFNHYNEQFF
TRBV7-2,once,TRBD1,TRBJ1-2,TGTGCCAGCAGCCTACAGACAGGGAACTATGGCTACACCTTC,CASSLQTGNYGYTF
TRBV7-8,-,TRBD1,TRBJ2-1,TGTGCCAGCAGCCAGAGGGACAGATACAATGAGCAGTTCTTC,CASSQRDRYNEQFF
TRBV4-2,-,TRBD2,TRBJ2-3,TGTGCCAGCAGCACTAGCGGGGGCCTTTATGCGGCAGATACGCAGTATTTT,CASSTSGGLYAADTQYF
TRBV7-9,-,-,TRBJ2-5,TGTGCCAGCAGCTTAATATTGGGCGGGGAGACCCAGTACTTC,CASSLILGGETQYF
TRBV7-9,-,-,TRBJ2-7,TGTGCCAGCAGCTCTCCAGGGTACTACGAGCAGTACTTC,CASSSPGYYEQYF
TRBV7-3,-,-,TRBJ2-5,TGTGCCAGCAGCTTAAGCGGAGAGACCCAGTACTTC,CASSLSGETQYF
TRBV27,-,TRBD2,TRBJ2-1,TGTGCTAGCCAATCCCCGCGGGGTAGCGGGAGGGTCGATTCTGAGCAGTTCTTC,CASQSPRGSGRVDSEQFF
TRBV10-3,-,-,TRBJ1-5,TGTGCCATCAGTGTGGCGGGGTCGGGTCAGCCCCAGCATTTT,CAISVAGSGQPQHF
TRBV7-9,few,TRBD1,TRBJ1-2,TGTGCCAGCAGCTACCGGACAGGGATCCCCTTCTATGGCTACACCTTC,CASSYRTGIPFYGYTF
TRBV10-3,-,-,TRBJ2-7,TGTGCCATCAGTGAGTCGTTGCGGGGGCCCACCTACGAGCAGTACTTC,CAISESLRGPTYEQYF
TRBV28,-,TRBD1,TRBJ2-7,TGTGCCAGCAGTTTACCGGGACAGGGTTCGCTCGAGCAGTACTTC,CASSLPGQGSLEQYF
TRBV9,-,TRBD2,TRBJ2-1,TGTGCCAGCAGCGCCAATTTCGGGACTAGCGGGAGGGCCCCCTACAATGAGCAGTTCTTC,CASSANFGTSGRAPYNEQFF
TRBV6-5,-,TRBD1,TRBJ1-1,TGTGCCAGCAGTTACCACTCGGGACAGGGTGATACTGAAGCTTTCTTT,CASSYHSGQGDTEAFF
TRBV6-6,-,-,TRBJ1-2,TGTGCCAGCAGTCAGAGGAGCAGCCATAACTATGGCTACACCTTC,CASSQRSSHNYGYTF
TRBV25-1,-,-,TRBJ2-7,TGTGCCAGCAGTGATGGTCCAGGCGACGAGCAGTACTTC,CASSDGPGDEQYF
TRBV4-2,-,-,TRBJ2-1,TGTGCCAGCAGCCGATCAGTAAGTGGCTACAATGAGCAGTTCTTC,CASSRSVSGYNEQFF
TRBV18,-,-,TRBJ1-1,TGTGCCAGCTCACCACCAACAGGGAGCACTGAAGCTTTCTTT,CASSPPTGSTEAFF
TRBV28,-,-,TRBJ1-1,TGTGCCAGCAGTTTATGGACAGGGAACACTGAAGCTTTCTTT,CASSLWTGNTEAFF
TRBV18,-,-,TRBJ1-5,TGTGCCAGCTCATCGGGACTTACCCAGCCCCAGCATTTT,CASSSGLTQPQHF
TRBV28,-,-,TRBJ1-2,TGTGCCAGCAGGCGAGCAGGGACTTTCTATGGCTACACCTTC,CASRRAGTFYGYTF
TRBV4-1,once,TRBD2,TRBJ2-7,TGCGCCAGCAGCCAACTAGGGCCTAGCGGGAGTGCCACCCCCTACGAGCAGTACTTC,CASSQLGPSGSATPYEQYF
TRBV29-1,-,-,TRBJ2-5,TGCAGCGTTGAAGTCGGGGGATTTGAGACCCAGTACTTC,CSVEVGGFETQYF
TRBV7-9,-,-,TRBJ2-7,TGTTCCAGCAGCTTAGACTTTCCCAACTACGAGCAGTACTTC,CSSSLDFPNYEQYF
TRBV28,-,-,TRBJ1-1,TGCTCGACTAGGGACACTGAAGCTTTCTTT,CSTRDTEAFF
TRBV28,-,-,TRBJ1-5,TGTGCCAGCAGTTTCCTTGATGCGTTGGTGAGCAATCAGCCCCAGCATTTT,CASSFLDALVSNQPQHF
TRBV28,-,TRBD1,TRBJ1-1,TGTGCCAGCAGTTCCCCCAGGGGGAGTTGGAACACTGAAGCTTTCTTT,CASSSPRGSWNTEAFF
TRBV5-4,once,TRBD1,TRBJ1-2,TGTGCCAGCAGCTCGTGGACGGGACAGGGGATCTATGGCTACACCTTC,CASSSWTGQGIYGYTF
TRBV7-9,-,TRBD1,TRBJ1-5,TGTGCCAGCAGCCCGACAGGGGCTAGCAATCAGCCCCAGCATTTT,CASSPTGASNQPQHF
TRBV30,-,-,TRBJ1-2,TGTGCCTGGAGTCTACGGGGTAGTGACTATGGCTACACCTTC,CAWSLRGSDYGYTF
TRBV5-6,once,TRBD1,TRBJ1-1,TGTGCCAGCAGCTTGTTGGGACGACAGGGGCGGAACACTGAAGCTTTCTTT,CASSLLGRQGRNTEAFF
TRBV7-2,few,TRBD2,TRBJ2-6,TGTGCCAGCAGCTTAGTATCTAGCGGGGGCATAACTGGGGCCAACGTCCTGACTTTC,CASSLVSSGGITGANVLTF
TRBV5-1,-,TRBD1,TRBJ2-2,TGCGCCAGCAGCTCCAAACTAAACCCAGGACAGGGCTGGACCGGGGAGCTGTTTTTT,CASSSKLNPGQGWTGELFF
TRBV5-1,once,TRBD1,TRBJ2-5,TGCGCCAGCAGCTTGATGGGACAGGGCACCGAGACCCAGTACTTC,CASSLMGQGTETQYF
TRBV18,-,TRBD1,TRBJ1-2,TGTGCCAGCTCACCGATCATAGGACAGGGTCAAGGCTACACCTTC,CASSPIIGQGQGYTF
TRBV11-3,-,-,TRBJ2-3,TGTGCCAGTCAACGGGGGGCGGGCACAGATACGCAGTATTTT,CASQRGAGTDTQYF
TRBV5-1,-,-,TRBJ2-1,TGCGCCAGCAGCTGGCCTGGTGGGGAGCTTTACAATGAGCAGTTCTTC,CASSWPGGELYNEQFF
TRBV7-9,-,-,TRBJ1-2,TGTGCCAGCAGCTTAGGAAATCAGGAAACGTACAGGGGCTACACCTTC,CASSLGNQETYRGYTF
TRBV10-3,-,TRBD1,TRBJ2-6,TGTGCCATCAGGACAGGGGGTACTGGGGCCAACGTCCTGACTTTC,CAIRTGGTGANVLTF
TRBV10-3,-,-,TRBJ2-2,TGTGCCATCAGTCTCCAGGGGACCGGGGAGCTGTTTTTT,CAISLQGTGELFF
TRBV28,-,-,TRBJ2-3,TGTGCCAGCAGTTTACCGGTCCCAGATACGCAGTATTTT,CASSLPVPDTQYF
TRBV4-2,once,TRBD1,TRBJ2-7,TGTGCCAGCACCTCGACAGGGAGTAACGAGCAGTACTTC,CASTSTGSNEQYF
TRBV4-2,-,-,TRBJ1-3,TGTGCCAGCAGCCAAAATCCTAGTTACGAAGGAAACACCATATATTTT,CASSQNPSYEGNTIYF
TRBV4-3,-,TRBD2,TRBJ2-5,TGCGCCAGCAGCCAAGACTGGACTAGTCGAGAGACCCAGTACTTC,CASSQDWTSRETQYF
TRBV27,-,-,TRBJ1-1,TGTGCCAGCAGTTCTTACAGGGACGGAGGACCTGAAGCTTTCTTT,CASSSYRDGGPEAFF
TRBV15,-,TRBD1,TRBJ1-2,TGTGCCACCAGCAGAGACCTTTCAGGGGGCTATGGCTACACCTTC,CATSRDLSGGYGYTF